This T cell receptor (beta chain) was sequenced for a study of patients and donors after allogeneic stem cell transplantation. CDR3 size: 16 residues. Germline values: CDR1 LGHNA, CDR2 YSLEER. The germline V and J ends were trimmed by 0 bases and 1 base, with 12 bases remaining between them. Each CDR3 protein gets one entry after TCRdb re-called the RT-PCR reads with MiXCR. This sample has approximately 150,000 distinct CDR3 sequences, with about 40% found just once. This clonotype was obtained from a human donor who was either an allogeneic HSCT recipient or a stem cell or donor lymphocyte infusion donor (not recorded which). It is not recorded whose cells these are; they may come from a transplant donor. Sequencing used blood, either unsorted or a sorted T cell fraction (not recorded which). The chain has TRBV4-3 and TRBJ1-1; TRBD1 might be the D (6 bases). Here the CDR3 reads CASSQDLGTPNTEAFF. The CDR3 DNA reads TGCGCCAGCAGCCAAGATCTTGGGACACCGAACACTGAAGCTTTCTTT.